This TCR beta chain comes out of a study of memory CD4+ T cells and cytomegalovirus serostatus. Study observations and caveats: A US-trained random forest predicted CMV serostatus with median AUC around 0.9.

CDR3 size: 14 residues. Germline loops: CDR1 SGHNT, CDR2 YYREEE (reference sequence). Deletions cut 3 bases from V and 0 bases from J, with 10 bases between. Single viable CD3+CD4+CD8-CD45RO+ cells were sorted as the memory CD4+ T cells. CMV serostatus came from serum IgG against pp150, pp28, p38, p52. Concerning this clone itself: Its matching antigen is unknown.

The method was immunoSEQ multiplex PCR; TCRdb's version includes in-frame clones alone and lacks a portion of them. The table has about 53,000 clones, about 81% seen once. This rearrangement joins TRBV5-4 to TRBJ2-7, with D maybe TRBD2 (5 bases). Sample: memory CD4+ T cells from blood. The TCR originated in an adult in good health and CMV-seronegative. The CDR3 region has the DNA TGTGCCAGCAGCTCGGACTCTTTCTCCTACGAGCAGTACTTC. Its translation: CASSSDSFSYEQYF.